This TCR beta chain was sequenced for a study of Ad26.COV2.S vaccination and SARS-CoV-2 variants. Across the study: Dosing was one shot or two shots 56 days apart.

This table comes from immunoSEQ multiplex PCR, and its TCRdb copy is limited to in-frame clones, with some not included. This table holds approximately 400,000 clones, 83% found once. Treatment noted: roughly 20 received Ad26.COV2.S at low or high dose, single or two shots; about 5 received placebo; per-sample allocation not given. Sampling was done on day 63 after the first vaccine or placebo injection. This clone was counted only a few times. CDR1 and CDR2 (germline): KGHDR, SFDVKD. The CDR3 spans 14 residues. The germline V and J ends were trimmed by 7 bases and 4 bases, with 12 bases remaining between them.

This chain links TRBV24-1 with TRBJ2-2; D remains ambiguous. The sample here was peripheral blood, taken in a trial of Ad26.COV2.S vaccine versus placebo. The sequence was obtained from a person between 18 and 65 years old who received the Ad26.COV2.S COVID-19 vaccine or a placebo. The CDR3 bases are TGTGCCACCAGGTCCAGATCAGTCACCGGGGAGCTGTTTTTT. Protein: CATRSRSVTGELFF.